These 22 T cell receptor beta chains originate from one sample sequenced in a study of control samples from healthy donors and cancer patients. TCRdb's copy holds only in-frame clones and misses some; the assay was immunoSEQ multiplex PCR. Of 130,000 or so clones in the sample, roughly 92% were seen once. The sequencing input was blood. The receptor set was obtained from a man in his late teens or twenties in good health.

The chain combines TRBV3-1 (or the pseudogene TRBV3-2) with TRBJ2-7; no reliable D call. This CDR3 is 13 amino acids long. Germline values: CDR1 LGHDT, CDR2 YNNKEL (reference sequence). Trimming took 3 bases from V and 4 from J, leaving 10 bases between them. The CDR3 spells CASSQVVGYEQYF. CDR3 sequence (DNA): TGTGCCAGCAGCCAGGTTGTGGGGTACGAGCAGTACTTC.

This clone was detected once. The J gene is TRBJ2-1, the V gene TRBV11-3; 7 bases are shared with TRBD2. The germline CDR1 and CDR2 sequences are SGHNT and YENEEA. J was trimmed by 7 bases and V by 2 bases; bases with no gene match: 14. The CDR3 is 17 residues long. Written as DNA, the CDR3 is TGTGCCAGCAGCTTAAGTCGGGGGACTACCGGTTGGAATGAGCAGTTCTTC. This translates into CASSLSRGTTGWNEQFF.

This clone was recorded once. This rearrangement joins TRBV5-6 to TRBJ2-7, with a weak D call TRBD2 (6 bases). The CDR3 consists of 16 residues. V was cut by 4 bases and J by 2 bases, with 19 bases left in between. CDR1 is SGHDT and CDR2 is YYEEEE in the germline V gene. The CDR3 DNA reads as TGTGCCAGCAGCCCCGACGGGGGAATCGGCCCCTACGAGCAGTACTTC. Translated: CASSPDGGIGPYEQYF.

The sample holds one count of this clone. This chain uses TRBV19 with TRBJ2-7; D unresolved. The CDR3 contains 15 residues. In germline, CDR1 is LNHDA, CDR2 SQIVND (reference sequence). Trimming left V 2 bases short and J 3 bases short, with 14 bases between. The CDR3 DNA is TGTGCCAGTAGTATAATGGTCTCCAATCTCTACGAGCAGTACTTC. This encodes CASSIMVSNLYEQYF.

V is TRBV2 and J is TRBJ2-7; no clear D. CDR1 and CDR2 from the germline V gene are SNHLY and FYNNEI. CDR3 length equals 14 residues. The V end was cut by 6 bases, the J end by 5 bases, with 17 bases between. DNA of the CDR3: TGTGCCAGCAGCGTCCAAGGAGTGTTGAACGAGCAGTACTTC. Translating it yields CASSVQGVLNEQYF.

This chain uses TRBV5-1 with TRBJ1-5; the D gene is possibly TRBD1 (5 bases). The CDR3 has 17 residues. Germline values: CDR1 SGHRS, CDR2 YFSETQ. Trimming shortened V by 0 bases and J by 0 bases, and 13 bases separated the two germline ends. The CDR3 sequence is CASSLGDRRDSNQPQHF. In DNA form, the CDR3 reads TGCGCCAGCAGCTTGGGGGACCGAAGAGATAGCAATCAGCCCCAGCATTTT.

V and J are TRBV15 and TRBJ1-2, with D possibly TRBD1 on 5 matching bases. The V gene's germline CDR1 is LNHNV and CDR2 YYDKDF (reference sequence). Deletions cut 0 bases from V and 10 bases from J, with 15 bases between. The CDR3 contains 14 residues. Here the CDR3 DNA reads TGTGCCACCAGCAGAGATCGGTTGGGGACTGACTACACCTTC. This sequence encodes CATSRDRLGTDYTF.

This clone was picked up a small number of times. J is TRBJ1-1 and V is TRBV14; 7 bases match TRBD1. J was trimmed by 6 bases and V by 7 bases; bases with no gene match: 17. This CDR3 region has 16 residues. Per the germline V gene, CDR1 is SGHDN and CDR2 is FVKESK. CDR3 sequence: CASTPLTGQFRSEAFF. The CDR3 DNA is TGTGCCAGCACCCCATTAACGGGACAGTTTCGTTCTGAAGCTTTCTTT.

The chain carries TRBV2 and TRBJ2-7; tentatively, D is TRBD1 or TRBD2 (6 bases each). The germline CDR1 and CDR2 sequences are SNHLY and FYNNEI. There are 15 residues in the CDR3. The V gene lost 2 bases and the J gene lost 1 base, with 12 bases spanning the gap. The CDR3 nucleotides read TGTGCCAGCAGTGAATGGGGGGCGGGGTCCTACGAGCAGTACTTC. Its protein is CASSEWGAGSYEQYF.

This chain connects TRBV18 to TRBJ1-4; the D gene is possibly TRBD1 (6 bases). In germline, CDR1 is KGHSH, CDR2 LQKENI. Trimming shortened V by 5 bases and J by 4 bases, and 11 bases separated the two germline ends. This CDR3 region has 14 residues. The CDR3 DNA sequence: TGTGCCAGCTCAAGGACAGACCGTAATGAAAAACTGTTTTTT. This translates into CASSRTDRNEKLFF.

There are a few counts of this clone. J is TRBJ1-1 and V is TRBV19; D is unresolved. Between the trimmed V and J ends, which lost 4 bases and 5 bases, there was a span of 8 bases. Per germline, CDR1 LNHDA and CDR2 SQIVND (reference sequence). CDR3 length: 12 amino acids. The CDR3 is CASSTRATEAFF. CDR3 DNA sequence: TGTGCCAGTAGTACCCGCGCGACTGAAGCTTTCTTT.

V gene TRBV29-1 combines with J gene TRBJ1-1; maybe TRBD1 (6 bases). The V gene lost 6 bases and the J gene lost 1 base, with 12 bases spanning the gap. Germline values: CDR1 SQVTM, CDR2 ANQGSEA. The CDR3 covers 13 residues. The CDR3 nucleotides read TGCAGCGTCAGCGGACAGTGGAACACTGAAGCTTTCTTT. Translated, it gives CSVSGQWNTEAFF.

The chain joins TRBV2 to TRBJ1-1, with D possibly TRBD1 on 6 matching bases. Germline lookup yields CDR1 SNHLY and CDR2 FYNNEI. The V end was cut by 4 bases, the J end by 3 bases, with 15 bases between. The CDR3 spans 15 residues. The CDR3 DNA reads TGTGCCAGCAGTGCCTCGGGGACATCTTACACTGAAGCTTTCTTT. Amino acids: CASSASGTSYTEAFF.

V usage is TRBV20-1 and J usage is TRBJ1-1; D gene uncertain. This CDR3 is built from 13 residues. Germline CDR1 is DFQATT and CDR2 is SNEGSKA (reference sequence). V lost 3 bases to trimming and J lost 0 bases, with 8 bases between them. CDR3 amino acids: CSASMDLNTEAFF. The CDR3 DNA follows: TGCAGTGCTAGTATGGACCTGAACACTGAAGCTTTCTTT.

This chain joins TRBV6-5 and TRBJ1-5, with D unresolved. The CDR3 spans 12 residues. Germline V gene data show CDR1 as MNHEY and CDR2 as SVGAGI. The V gene lost 7 bases and the J gene lost 10 bases, with 14 bases spanning the gap. The CDR3 sequence: CASMDIQVPQHF. In DNA, the CDR3 is TGTGCCAGCATGGATATACAAGTTCCCCAGCATTTT.

In its sample, this clone was seen once. V gene TRBV11-2 combines with J gene TRBJ2-2, with D possibly matching TRBD1 (5 bases). This CDR3 has 16 amino acids. The germline V and J ends were trimmed by 2 bases and 4 bases, with 14 bases remaining between them. Germline values: CDR1 SGHAT, CDR2 FQNNGV. The CDR3 region has the DNA TGTGCCAGCAGCTTAACAGGAAGAATGGGCACCGGGGAGCTGTTTTTT. Translation: CASSLTGRMGTGELFF.

The genes are TRBV27 and TRBJ2-3; D remains unclear. In germline, CDR1 is MNHEY, CDR2 SMNVEV (reference sequence). This CDR3 has 14 amino acids. Trimming shortened V by 6 bases and J by 0 bases, and 10 bases separated the two germline ends. The CDR3 DNA is TGTGCCAGCAGAGGCGGACCTAGCACAGATACGCAGTATTTT. Its translation is CASRGGPSTDTQYF.

V and J are TRBV15 and TRBJ1-2; no definite D call. This CDR3 comprises 15 residues. Germline values: CDR1 LNHNV, CDR2 YYDKDF (reference sequence). V lost 4 bases to trimming and J lost 2 bases, with 14 bases between them. CDR3 coding DNA: TGTGCCACCAGCAAGAATAACCCCGCCAACTATGGCTACACCTTC. Protein: CATSKNNPANYGYTF. The complete variable domain, with remaining parts taken from reference TRBV15 and TRBJ1-2, reads DAMVIQNPRYQVTQFGKPVTLSCSQTLNHNVMYWYQQKSSQAPKLLFHYYDKDFNNEADTPDNFQSRRPNTSFCFLDIRSPGLGDTAMYLCATSKNNPANYGYTFGSGTRLTVV.

This clone has more than one count but fewer than ten. The V gene is TRBV9, the J gene TRBJ1-5, with D possibly matching TRBD1 (6 bases). Deletions cut 0 bases from V and 3 bases from J, with 10 bases between. The CDR3 runs 15 residues. From germline, CDR1 is SGDLS and CDR2 YYNGEE. The CDR3 DNA follows: TGTGCCAGCAGCGTAGGCGCAGGGGTCAATCAGCCCCAGCATTTT. It translates to CASSVGAGVNQPQHF. Together with reference TRBV9 and TRBJ1-5, the CDR3 gives the full variable domain: DSGVTQTPKHLITATGQRVTLRCSPRSGDLSVYWYQQSLDQGLQFLIQYYNGEERAKGNILERFSAQQFPDLHSELNLSSLELGDSALYFCASSVGAGVNQPQHFGDGTRLSIL.

On this clone itself: Other DNA variants within this sample encode the same CDR3. This sequence joins TRBV18 and TRBJ2-3; tentatively, D is TRBD1 or TRBD2 (7 bases each). Germline CDR1 is KGHSH and CDR2 is LQKENI. The CDR3 loop spans 15 amino acids. V gave up 3 bases and J gave up 3 bases, with 13 bases separating them. The CDR3 bases are TGTGCCAGCTCACCCGGTCAGGGGGGGACAGATACGCAGTATTTT. Its protein is CASSPGQGGTDTQYF.

The chain uses TRBV5-4 and TRBJ2-7, with TRBD1 matching over 9 bases. Germline lookup yields CDR1 SGHNT and CDR2 YYREEE (reference sequence). Trimming removed 4 bases from V and 2 bases from J; junction bases left unmatched: 10. CDR3 size: 16 residues. The CDR3 sequence is CASSAGPGQGPYEQYF. Written as DNA, the CDR3 is TGTGCCAGCAGCGCAGGACCGGGACAGGGCCCCTACGAGCAGTACTTC.

V and J are TRBV5-1 and TRBJ1-6; TRBD1 matches at 9 bases. In germline, CDR1 is SGHRS, CDR2 YFSETQ. The CDR3 length is 20 residues. V lost 4 bases to trimming and J lost 0 bases; unmatched junction nucleotides: 14. The CDR3 sequence is CASSLGTGGSPSSYNSPLHF. CDR3 DNA sequence: TGCGCCAGCAGCCTTGGAACAGGGGGCTCACCAAGCTCCTATAATTCACCCCTCCACTTT.